The rows below give T cell receptor beta chains drawn from one sample of a study of cytomegalovirus exposure and HLA in healthy donors. Assay: immunoSEQ multiplex PCR; the TCRdb copy retains only in-frame clones and omits some. The profile shows approximately 110,000 clones, around three quarters of them singletons. The material sequenced was PBMCs. These receptors all stem from a woman aged 40 to 55 in good health and CMV-seronegative. Both conserved end residues are part of each CDR3. The size field is filled for only some rows; it gives once, few, many or a size class.

14	once	TRBV2	TRBJ1-6	CASSEARGGPPLHF
17	-	TRBV7-2	TRBJ1-6	CASSFEARAGGRSPLHF
15	-	TRBV5-8	TRBJ1-3	CASSHDSSSGNTIYF
15	-	TRBV11-2	TRBJ2-5	CASSLDLGHTVAQYF
10	-	TRBV2	TRBJ1-4	CASRLEKLFF
15	-	TRBV2	TRBJ2-6	CASRTGGAGANVLTF
14	-	TRBV11-2	TRBJ1-5	CASSPVAVDQPQHF
11	-	TRBV27	TRBJ2-5	CASTFGGDQYF
15	-	TRBV7-9	TRBJ1-4	CASSLAGRTNEKLFF
14	-	TRBV15	TRBJ2-1	CATSRDNIVLWQFF
15	-	TRBV30	TRBJ2-5	CAWSVGTSVQETQYF
16	-	TRBV19	TRBJ2-7	CASSRFGTGQSYEQYF
17	-	TRBV14	TRBJ2-7	CASSPPGVAGVSGEQYF
13	-	TRBV5-1	TRBJ2-1	CASSSDWNNEQFF
15	-	TRBV7-9	TRBJ1-1	CASSFRTGWNTEAFF
14	-	TRBV7-9	TRBJ2-7	CSSSGGQGEYEQYF
16	once	TRBV4-1	TRBJ1-2	CASSQDAWTMRYGYTF
13	-	TRBV29-1	TRBJ1-1	CSVETTPNTEAFF
15	-	TRBV30	TRBJ2-1	CAWSVSSGRAYEQFF
15	-	TRBV21-1	TRBJ1-4	CASSITGGRSEKLFF
15	-	TRBV28	TRBJ1-1	CASSSPGTAITEAFF
14	few	TRBV29-1	TRBJ2-1	CSVGLAGLYNEQFF
16	-	TRBV4-1	TRBJ1-1	CASSQVAGAMNTEAFF
18	few	TRBV9	TRBJ2-1	CASSVVPEGDRRVDEQFF
14	-	TRBV28	TRBJ2-3	CASQAGGSTDTQYF
16	once	TRBV5-4	TRBJ1-4	CASSPRGAQGVEKLFF
17	once	TRBV4-2	TRBJ2-2	CASSQDGGMEGSGELFF
13	-	TRBV7-8	-	CASSPHENYEQYF